Below are 7 T cell receptor beta chains sequenced from a single sample in a study of blood T cells in healthy people across ages. Next came a second PCR, run for about 7 to 12 cycles, which used a sample-barcoded 5' primer along with a J-beta primer mix. A single record per CDR3 protein comes from TCRdb applying MiXCR to the 5' RACE reads. Found here are fewer than 2,000,000 distinct CDR3 sequences, around 36% of them singletons; the top ten hold about 11%. The sequenced material came from blood. Receptor source: a woman aged 25-40 years in good health.

The rearrangement uses TRBV4-1 and TRBJ1-4, with D hard to call. V was clipped by 3 bases and J by 0 bases, with 5 bases between them. Per the germline V gene, CDR1 is MGHRA and CDR2 is YSYEKL. There are 14 residues in the CDR3. CDR3 nucleotides: TGCGCCAGCAGCCAGCAAGCAACTAATGAAAAACTGTTTTTT. Protein product: CASSQQATNEKLFF.

The chain uses TRBV4-1 and TRBJ2-7; D is ambiguous. The CDR3 length is 15 residues. Germline loops: CDR1 MGHRA, CDR2 YSYEKL. V was shortened by 4 bases and J by 2 bases, with 15 bases between the two germline ends. The DNA of the CDR3 is TGCGCCAGCAGCCCTCTGTGGGTCACAGCCTACGAGCAGTACTTC. Translation gives CASSPLWVTAYEQYF.

A few counts support this clonotype. The V gene is TRBV9, the J gene TRBJ2-5; 8 bases agree with TRBD2. The CDR3 length is 16 residues. Trimming at V came to 0 bases and at J to 1 base, leaving 5 bases not matched to a gene. CDR1 is SGDLS and CDR2 is YYNGEE in the germline V gene. CDR3 in DNA: TGTGCCAGCAGCGTAGGTCCCCTAGCGGGCCAAGAGACCCAGTACTTC. This codes for CASSVGPLAGQETQYF.

V usage is TRBV6-1 and J usage is TRBJ1-5; D not certain. The CDR3 loop spans 17 amino acids. Trimming shortened V by 3 bases and J by 2 bases, and 17 bases separated the two germline ends. The V gene's germline CDR1 is MNHNS and CDR2 SASEGT. The CDR3 DNA is TGTGCCAGCAGTGACACTTTGTCCAATCGGGGCAATCAGCCCCAGCATTTT. Protein: CASSDTLSNRGNQPQHF.

This clonotype has only a few counts. The CDR3 is CASSVESVQETQYF. Here the CDR3 DNA reads TGTGCCAGCAGCGTAGAATCGGTCCAAGAGACCCAGTACTTC. The V and J genes are TRBV9 and TRBJ2-5; no clear D. V lost 0 bases and J 1 base, leaving 7 bases between the germline ends. The CDR3 extends over 14 amino acids. Germline CDR1 is SGDLS and CDR2 is YYNGEE.

V usage is TRBV5-1 and J usage is TRBJ2-2; tentative D call: TRBD2 (6 bases). The length of the CDR3 is 15 residues. V was trimmed by 4 bases and J by 0 bases, leaving 10 bases between them. Germline CDR1 SGHRS, CDR2 YFSETQ. CDR3 coding DNA: TGCGCCAGCAGCACCCGGGAGTCGAACACCGGGGAGCTGTTTTTT. Translation gives CASSTRESNTGELFF. Together with reference TRBV5-1 and TRBJ2-2, the CDR3 gives the full variable domain: KAGVTQTPRYLIKTRGQQVTLSCSPISGHRSVSWYQQTPGQGLQFLFEYFSETQRNKGNFPGRFSGRQFSNSRSEMNVSTLELGDSALYLCASSTRESNTGELFFGEGSRLTVL.

This clonotype was recorded at least ten times. The J gene is TRBJ1-1, the V gene TRBV2, with D maybe TRBD1 (5 bases). The CDR3 runs 14 residues. The ends were cut back, 10 bases at V and 1 base at J, with 16 bases in the middle. Germline CDR1 reads SNHLY; CDR2 reads FYNNEI. As DNA, the CDR3 is TGTGCCACCCATCCCGACGGGGCGAACACTGAAGCTTTCTTT. Amino acid sequence: CATHPDGANTEAFF. The whole variable domain, filled in from reference TRBV2 and TRBJ1-1, reads EPEVTQTPSHQVTQMGQEVILRCVPISNHLYFYWYRQILGQKVEFLVSFYNNEISEKSEIFDDQFSVERPDGSNFTLKIRSTKLEDSAMYFCATHPDGANTEAFFGQGTRLTVV.